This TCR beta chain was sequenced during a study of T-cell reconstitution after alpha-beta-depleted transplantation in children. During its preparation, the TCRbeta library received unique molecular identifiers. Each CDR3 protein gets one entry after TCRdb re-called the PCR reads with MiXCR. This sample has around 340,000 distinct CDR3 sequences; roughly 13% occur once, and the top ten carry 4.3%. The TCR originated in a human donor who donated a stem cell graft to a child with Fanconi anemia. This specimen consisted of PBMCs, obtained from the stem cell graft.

CDR3 protein: CASSSGQGGAQETQYF. CDR3 DNA sequence: TGTGCCAGCAGTTCGGGACAGGGTGGTGCGCAAGAGACCCAGTACTTC. The genes are TRBV7-9 and TRBJ2-5; 9 bases fit TRBD1. In germline, CDR1 is SEHNR, CDR2 FQNEAQ (reference sequence). This CDR3 has 16 amino acids. The V and J ends lost 6 bases and 2 bases, in that order; junction bases with no gene match: 10.